The sequence of this T cell receptor (beta chain) was determined in a study of molecular identifiers for immune sequencing clone quantification. With respect to this clonotype: One end of the junction is discordant with germline, which a read error may explain.

TCRdb fed the PCR reads into MiXCR, producing one record per CDR3 protein. The table shows hundreds of thousands of distinct CDR3 sequences, with roughly 24% occurring only once. Input for naive CD8 libraries was roughly 20,000 to 1,000,000 sorted cells; the RNA fraction used was 10%, 30% or 50%. CDR1 and CDR2 (germline): DFQATT, SNEGSKA (reference sequence). The CDR3 runs to 14 residues. The chain is built from TRBV20-1 and TRBJ1-4, with 9 bases matching TRBD1. Specimen: naive CD8+ T cells from blood, with Jurkat cell RNA spiked in. Described subset: FACS-sorted CD8+CD4-CCR7+CD45RA+ naive T cells. This receptor was identified in a human donor in good health. Some libraries in this study had Jurkat cell RNA spiked in. Written as DNA, the CDR3 is TGCAGTGCTAGAGGACAGGGGGAGTATGAAAAACTGTTATTT. Encoded protein: CSARGQGEYEKLLF.